This paragraph reports one T cell receptor (beta chain). The sample originates from a study of memory CD4+ T cells and cytomegalovirus serostatus. Germline V CDR1 and CDR2: SQVTM, ANQGSEA. This CDR3 spans 14 amino acids. V was cut by 7 bases and J by 5 bases, with 17 bases left in between. In the source study's methods: After removing out-of-frame reads, around 2.2 million distinct TCRbeta sequences remained. Assay used: immunoSEQ multiplex PCR; TCRdb lists only in-frame clones, some missing. V and J calls and clone size are copied from that table; D and trimming were computed from the DNA. In the table there are about 56,000 clones, 70% to 75% of which are singletons. Single viable CD3+CD4+CD8-CD45RO+ cells were sorted as the memory CD4+ T cells. Donors' CMV status reflects serum IgG against pp150, pp28, p38, p52. Total CD4+ T cells were enriched by CD4 positive selection.

This sequence was found in an adult in good health and CMV-seropositive. The rearrangement uses TRBV29-1 and TRBJ1-4; D is possibly TRBD1 (6 bases). Sequencing was carried out using memory CD4+ T cells from blood. DNA of the CDR3: TGCAGCGCCTCGACGGGGGGCGGGAATGAAAAACTGTTTTTT. Its protein is CSASTGGGNEKLFF.